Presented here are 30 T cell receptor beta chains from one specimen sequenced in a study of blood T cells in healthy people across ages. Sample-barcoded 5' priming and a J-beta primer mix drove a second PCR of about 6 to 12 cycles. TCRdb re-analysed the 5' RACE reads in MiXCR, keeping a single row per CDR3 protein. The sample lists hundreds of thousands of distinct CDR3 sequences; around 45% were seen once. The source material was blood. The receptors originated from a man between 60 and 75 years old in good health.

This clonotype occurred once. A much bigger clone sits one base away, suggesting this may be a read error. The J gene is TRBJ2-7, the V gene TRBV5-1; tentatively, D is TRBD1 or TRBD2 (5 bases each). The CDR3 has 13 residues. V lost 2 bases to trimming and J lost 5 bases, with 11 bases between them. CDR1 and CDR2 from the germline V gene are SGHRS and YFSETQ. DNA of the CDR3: TGCGCCAGCAGCTTTAATCGAGGGGACGAGCAGTACTTC. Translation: CASSFNRGDEQYF.

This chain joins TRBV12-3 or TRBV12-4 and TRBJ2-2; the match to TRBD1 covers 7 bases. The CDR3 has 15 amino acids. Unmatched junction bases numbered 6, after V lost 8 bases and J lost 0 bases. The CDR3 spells CASGARGPNTGELFF. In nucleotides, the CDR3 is TGTGCCAGCGGGGCAAGGGGGCCGAACACCGGGGAGCTGTTTTTT.

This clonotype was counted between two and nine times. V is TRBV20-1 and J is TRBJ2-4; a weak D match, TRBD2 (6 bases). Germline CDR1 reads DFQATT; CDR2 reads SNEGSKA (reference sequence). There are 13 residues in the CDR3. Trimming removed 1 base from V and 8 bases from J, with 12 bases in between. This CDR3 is CSARVGGKDIQYF. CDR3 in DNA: TGCAGTGCTAGAGTGGGGGGTAAAGACATTCAGTACTTC.

The CDR3 DNA follows: TGCGCCAGCAGCCTCTCGGGACAGGACACTGAAGCTTTCTTT. Residues: CASSLSGQDTEAFF. This chain connects TRBV5-1 to TRBJ1-1; 8 bases line up with TRBD1. Trimming removed 4 bases from V and 3 bases from J; junction bases left unmatched: 5. Germline V gives CDR1 SGHRS, CDR2 YFSETQ. The CDR3 consists of 14 residues.

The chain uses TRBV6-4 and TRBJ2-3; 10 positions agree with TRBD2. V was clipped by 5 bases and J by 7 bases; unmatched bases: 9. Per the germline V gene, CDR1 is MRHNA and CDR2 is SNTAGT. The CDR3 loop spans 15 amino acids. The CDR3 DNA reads TGTGCCAGCAGTTCTGCAGCGGGGGGGTTAAATACGCAGTATTTT. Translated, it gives CASSSAAGGLNTQYF.

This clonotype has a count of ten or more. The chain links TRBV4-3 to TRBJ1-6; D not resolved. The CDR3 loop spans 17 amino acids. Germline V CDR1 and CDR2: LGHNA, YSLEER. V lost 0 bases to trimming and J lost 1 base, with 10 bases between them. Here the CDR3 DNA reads TGCGCCAGCAGCCAAGAGACCAGGCCATCCTATAATTCACCCCTCCACTTT. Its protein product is CASSQETRPSYNSPLHF.

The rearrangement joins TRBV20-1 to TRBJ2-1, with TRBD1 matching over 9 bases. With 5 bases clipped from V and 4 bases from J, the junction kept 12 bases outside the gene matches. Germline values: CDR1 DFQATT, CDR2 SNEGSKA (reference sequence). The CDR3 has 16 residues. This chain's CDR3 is CSAQPMGQGLYNEQFF. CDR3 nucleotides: TGCAGTGCTCAGCCTATGGGACAGGGCCTATACAATGAGCAGTTCTTC.

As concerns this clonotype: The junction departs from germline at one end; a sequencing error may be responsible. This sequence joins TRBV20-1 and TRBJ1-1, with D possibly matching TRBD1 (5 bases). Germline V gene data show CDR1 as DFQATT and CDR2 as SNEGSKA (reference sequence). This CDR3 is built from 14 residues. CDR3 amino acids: CSGRRAGPNTEAFF. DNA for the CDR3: TGCAGTGGTAGAAGGGCGGGACCGAACACTGAAGCTTTCTTT.

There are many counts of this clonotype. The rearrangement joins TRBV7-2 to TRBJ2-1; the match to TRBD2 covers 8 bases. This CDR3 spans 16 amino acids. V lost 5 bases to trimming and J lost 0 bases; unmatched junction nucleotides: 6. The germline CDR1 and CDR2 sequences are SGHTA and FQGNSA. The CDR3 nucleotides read TGTGCCAGCAGCCCCAGCGGGGGAAGCTCCTACAATGAGCAGTTCTTC. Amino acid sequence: CASSPSGGSSYNEQFF.

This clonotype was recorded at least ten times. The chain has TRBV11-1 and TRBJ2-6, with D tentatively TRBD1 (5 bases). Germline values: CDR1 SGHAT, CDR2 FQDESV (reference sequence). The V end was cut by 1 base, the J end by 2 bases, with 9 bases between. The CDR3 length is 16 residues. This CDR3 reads CASSLVSGTGANVLTF. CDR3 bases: TGTGCCAGCAGCTTAGTCTCAGGGACTGGGGCCAACGTCCTGACTTTC. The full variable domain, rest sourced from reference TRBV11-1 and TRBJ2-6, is EAEVAQSPRYKITEKSQAVAFWCDPISGHATLYWYRQILGQGPELLVQFQDESVVDDSQLPKDRFSAERLKGVDSTLKIQPAELGDSAMYLCASSLVSGTGANVLTFGAGSRLTVL.

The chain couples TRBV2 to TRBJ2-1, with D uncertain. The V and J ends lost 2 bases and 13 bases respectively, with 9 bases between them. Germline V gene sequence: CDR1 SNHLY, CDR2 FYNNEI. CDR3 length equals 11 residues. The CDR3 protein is CASSESTRQFF. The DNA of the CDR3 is TGTGCCAGCAGTGAAAGCACCCGACAGTTCTTC.

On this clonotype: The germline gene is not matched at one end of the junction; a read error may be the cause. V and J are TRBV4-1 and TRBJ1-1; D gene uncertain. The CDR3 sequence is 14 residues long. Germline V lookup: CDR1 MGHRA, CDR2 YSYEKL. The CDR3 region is CASNQERAITEAFF. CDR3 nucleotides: TGCGCCAGCAACCAAGAGCGGGCAATCACTGAAGCTTTCTTT.

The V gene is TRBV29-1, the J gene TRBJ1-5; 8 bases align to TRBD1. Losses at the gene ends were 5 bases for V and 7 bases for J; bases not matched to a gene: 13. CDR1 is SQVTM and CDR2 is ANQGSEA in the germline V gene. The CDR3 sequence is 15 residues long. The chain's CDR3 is CSVLTAQGAGQPQHF. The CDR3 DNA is TGCAGCGTTCTTACAGCCCAGGGGGCAGGCCAGCCCCAGCATTTT.

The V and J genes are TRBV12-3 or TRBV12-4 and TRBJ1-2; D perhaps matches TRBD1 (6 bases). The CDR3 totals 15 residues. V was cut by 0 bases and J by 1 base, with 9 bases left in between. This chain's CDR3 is CASSLAGGFNYGYTF. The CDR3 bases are TGTGCCAGCAGTTTAGCAGGGGGATTTAACTATGGCTACACCTTC.

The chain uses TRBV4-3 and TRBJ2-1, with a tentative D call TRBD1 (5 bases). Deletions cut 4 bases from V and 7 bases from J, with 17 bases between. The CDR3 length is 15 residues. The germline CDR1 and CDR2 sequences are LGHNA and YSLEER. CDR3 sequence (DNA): TGCGCCAGCAGCCGCCAGGCGACCCAGGGTAATGAGCAGTTCTTC. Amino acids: CASSRQATQGNEQFF.

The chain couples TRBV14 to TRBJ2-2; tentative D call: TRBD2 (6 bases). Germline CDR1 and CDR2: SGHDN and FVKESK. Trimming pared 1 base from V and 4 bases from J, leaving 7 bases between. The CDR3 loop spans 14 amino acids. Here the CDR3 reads CASSQGLVTGELFF. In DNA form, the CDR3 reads TGTGCCAGCAGCCAAGGACTAGTCACCGGGGAGCTGTTTTTT.

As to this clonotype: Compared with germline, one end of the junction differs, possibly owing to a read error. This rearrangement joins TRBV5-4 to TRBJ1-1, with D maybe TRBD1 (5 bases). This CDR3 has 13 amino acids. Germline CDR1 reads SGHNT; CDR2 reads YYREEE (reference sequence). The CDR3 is CACSVGTHSEAFF. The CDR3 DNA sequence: TGTGCCTGCAGCGTCGGGACCCATAGTGAAGCTTTCTTT.

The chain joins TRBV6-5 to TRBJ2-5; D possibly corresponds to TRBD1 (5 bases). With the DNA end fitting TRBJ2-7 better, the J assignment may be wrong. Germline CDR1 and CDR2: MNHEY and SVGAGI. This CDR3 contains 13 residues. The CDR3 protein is CASSYLGHDEQYF. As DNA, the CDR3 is TGTGCCAGCAGTTACTTGGGGCACGACGAGCAGTACTTC.

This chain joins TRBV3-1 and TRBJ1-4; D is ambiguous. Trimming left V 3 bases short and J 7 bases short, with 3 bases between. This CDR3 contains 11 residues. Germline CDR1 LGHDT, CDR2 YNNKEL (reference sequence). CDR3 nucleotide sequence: TGTGCCAGCAGCCATAGTGAAAAACTGTTTTTT. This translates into CASSHSEKLFF.

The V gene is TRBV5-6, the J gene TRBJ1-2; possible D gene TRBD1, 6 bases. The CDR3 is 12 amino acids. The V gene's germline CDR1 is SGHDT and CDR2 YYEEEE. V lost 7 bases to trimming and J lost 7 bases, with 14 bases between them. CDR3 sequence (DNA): TGTGCCAGCCTCGGTCAGGGGCGTGGCTACACCTTC. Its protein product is CASLGQGRGYTF.

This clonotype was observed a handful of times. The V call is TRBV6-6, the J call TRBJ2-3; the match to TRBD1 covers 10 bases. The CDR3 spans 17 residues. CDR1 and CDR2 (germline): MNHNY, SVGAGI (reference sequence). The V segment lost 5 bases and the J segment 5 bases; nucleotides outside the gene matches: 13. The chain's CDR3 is CASSHHTGTGAEDTQYF. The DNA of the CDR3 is TGTGCCAGCAGTCATCATACCGGGACAGGGGCCGAAGATACGCAGTATTTT.

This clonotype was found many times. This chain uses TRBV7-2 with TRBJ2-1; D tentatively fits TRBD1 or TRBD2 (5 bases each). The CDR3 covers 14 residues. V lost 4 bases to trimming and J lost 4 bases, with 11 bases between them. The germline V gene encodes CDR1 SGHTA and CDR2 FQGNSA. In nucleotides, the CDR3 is TGTGCCAGCAGCTCCGGGGACGTATACAATGAGCAGTTCTTC. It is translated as CASSSGDVYNEQFF.

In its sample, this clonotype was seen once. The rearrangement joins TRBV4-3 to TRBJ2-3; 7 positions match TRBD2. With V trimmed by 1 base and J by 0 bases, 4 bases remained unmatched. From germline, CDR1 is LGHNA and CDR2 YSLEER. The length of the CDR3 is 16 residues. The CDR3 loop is CASSQVGGGSTDTQYF. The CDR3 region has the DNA TGCGCCAGCAGCCAAGTAGGCGGGGGTAGCACAGATACGCAGTATTTT.

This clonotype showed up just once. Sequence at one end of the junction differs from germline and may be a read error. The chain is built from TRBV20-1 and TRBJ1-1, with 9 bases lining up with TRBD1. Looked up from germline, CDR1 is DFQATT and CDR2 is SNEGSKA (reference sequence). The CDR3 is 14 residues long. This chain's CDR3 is CSARGGQGGTEAFF. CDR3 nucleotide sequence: TGCAGTGCTAGAGGGGGACAGGGAGGTACTGAGGCTTTCTTT.

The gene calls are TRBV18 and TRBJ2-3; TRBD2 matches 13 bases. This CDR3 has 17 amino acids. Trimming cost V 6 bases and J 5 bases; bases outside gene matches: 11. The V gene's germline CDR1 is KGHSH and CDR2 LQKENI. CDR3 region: CASSRPGGLAGKDTQYF. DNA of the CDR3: TGTGCCAGCTCGCGACCTGGGGGACTAGCGGGGAAAGATACGCAGTATTTT.

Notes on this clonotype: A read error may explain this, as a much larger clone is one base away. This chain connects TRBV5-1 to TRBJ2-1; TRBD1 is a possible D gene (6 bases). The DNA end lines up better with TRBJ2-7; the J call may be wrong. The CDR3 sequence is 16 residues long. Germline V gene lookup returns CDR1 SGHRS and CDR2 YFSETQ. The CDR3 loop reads CASREGAGTLYNEQYF. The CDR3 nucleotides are TGCGCCAGCCGCGAGGGCGCCGGGACACTCTACAATGAGCAGTACTTC.

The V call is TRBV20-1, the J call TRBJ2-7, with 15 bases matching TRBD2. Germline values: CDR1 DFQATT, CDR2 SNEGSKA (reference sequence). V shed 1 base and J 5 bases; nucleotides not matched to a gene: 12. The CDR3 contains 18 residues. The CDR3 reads CSARGVFGLAGGQNEQYF. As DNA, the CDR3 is TGCAGTGCTAGAGGAGTTTTTGGACTAGCGGGGGGGCAGAACGAGCAGTACTTC.

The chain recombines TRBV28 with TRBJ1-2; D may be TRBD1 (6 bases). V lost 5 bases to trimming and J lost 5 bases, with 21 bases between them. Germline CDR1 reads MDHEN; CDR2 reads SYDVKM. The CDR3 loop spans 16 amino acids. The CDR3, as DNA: TGTGCCAGCAGTCTCGGAGGTGCGGGGGCGCATTATGGCTACACCTTC. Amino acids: CASSLGGAGAHYGYTF.

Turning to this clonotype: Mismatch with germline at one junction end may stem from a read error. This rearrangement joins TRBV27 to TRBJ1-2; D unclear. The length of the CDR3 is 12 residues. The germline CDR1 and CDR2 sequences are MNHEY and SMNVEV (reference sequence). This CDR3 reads CVSKAREGGYTF. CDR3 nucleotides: TGTGTCAGCAAAGCCCGTGAGGGTGGCTACACCTTC.

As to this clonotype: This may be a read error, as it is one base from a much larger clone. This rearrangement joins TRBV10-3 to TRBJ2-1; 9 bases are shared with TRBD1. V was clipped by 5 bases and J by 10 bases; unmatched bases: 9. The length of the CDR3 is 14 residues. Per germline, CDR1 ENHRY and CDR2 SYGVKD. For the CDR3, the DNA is TGTGCCATCAGTACCGGGACAGGGAACTACGAGCAGTTCTTC. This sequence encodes CAISTGTGNYEQFF.